Here is one TCR beta chain with its context. Its antigen is still unknown. The length of the CDR3 is 16 residues. V was trimmed by 0 bases and J by 0 bases, leaving 11 bases between them. CDR1 and CDR2 from the germline V gene are ENHRY and SYGVKD. The data derive from a study of neoadjuvant nivolumab and ipilimumab in lung cancer. Findings and caveats of the study: TCR receptors were sequenced in few samples. TCR richness and clonality were higher in tumors than adjacent uninvolved lung. From pretherapy to surgery, tumor richness and clonality rose with dual therapy.

TCRdb's table, derived via immunoSEQ multiplex PCR, lists solely in-frame clones and lacks some. The sample includes approximately 10,000 clones, 60% to 85% of them seen just once. The TCR sequence derives from an adult with non-small cell lung cancer. V is TRBV10-3 and J is TRBJ1-1, with D perhaps TRBD1 (5 bases). Sequencing used tumor tissue, obtained after neoadjuvant nivolumab, alone or with ipilimumab, at or shortly before surgery. The CDR3 nucleotides are TGTGCCATCAGTGAGTCGATTCCGGGGGTGAACACTGAAGCTTTCTTT. Protein product: CAISESIPGVNTEAFF.